This T cell receptor (beta chain) was profiled in a study of cytomegalovirus exposure and HLA in healthy donors. Primers for the PCR totalled 60 Vbeta and 13 Jbeta. Here immunoSEQ multiplex PCR was the method, and the copy in TCRdb shows in-frame clones only, minus some. The sample includes 200,000 to 250,000 clones, roughly 84% of them seen just once. Trimming took 2 bases from V and 8 from J; bases not matched to a gene: 8. This CDR3 contains 15 residues. Looked up from germline, CDR1 is SGHRS and CDR2 is YFSETQ. This receptor was taken from a boy between 2 and 10 years old in good health and CMV-seronegative. Sample: PBMCs. This chain connects TRBV5-1 to TRBJ2-3; TRBD2 aligns across 10 bases. The CDR3, as DNA: TGCGCCAGCAGCTTCCAGCGGGAGGGCCGTGGTACGCAGTATTTT. Translating gives CASSFQREGRGTQYF.